The clone carrying this T cell receptor (beta chain) was counted many times. The antigen remains unidentified. This record belongs to a study of CD8 T cells in ankylosing spondylitis. General study points: Disease-linked clones reportedly showed significant enrichment in matched ankylosing spondylitis synovial fluid. Prior literature has documented some motif variants in synovial fluid and blood from reactive arthritis. Ankylosing spondylitis blood seemed to carry a telltale TCR beta motif made of seven or eight highly homologous variants.

MiXCR, applied by TCRdb to the 5' RACE reads, yields one record per CDR3 protein. This sample has about 96,000 distinct CDR3 sequences, with roughly 8.8% found just once. There are 17 residues in the CDR3. From germline, CDR1 is ENHRY and CDR2 SYGVKD. J lost 0 bases, V lost 4 bases, and 6 bases had no gene match. The specimen sequenced was blood, either unsorted or a sorted T cell fraction (not recorded which). The TCR originated in a male donor with ankylosing spondylitis or in good health (not recorded which). This sequence joins TRBV10-3 and TRBJ2-1; 10 positions agree with TRBD2. The DNA for the CDR3 is TGTGCCATCAGTGCCGGACTAGCGGATAGCTCCTACAATGAGCAGTTCTTC. The encoded protein is CAISAGLADSSYNEQFF.